The 11 T cell receptor beta chains in this list originate from one sample, sequenced in a study of cytomegalovirus exposure and HLA in healthy donors. The PCR ran on 60 Vbeta and 13 Jbeta primers. Data came from immunoSEQ multiplex PCR; TCRdb stores just in-frame clones and leaves some out. Of some 100,000 clones listed, over 70% are singletons. What was sequenced was PBMCs. The receptor source for this set is a woman aged 50 to 65 in good health and CMV-seropositive.

The genes are TRBV27 and TRBJ2-7, with 10 positions matching TRBD2. The V and J ends lost 2 bases and 3 bases, in that order; junction bases with no gene match: 10. Germline-derived CDR1 and CDR2 are MNHEY and SMNVEV (reference sequence). The length of the CDR3 is 17 residues. CDR3 loop: CASSLVLAGGVNYEQYF. CDR3 in DNA: TGTGCCAGCAGTTTAGTTTTAGCGGGAGGCGTGAACTACGAGCAGTACTTC.

This chain links TRBV19 with TRBJ2-7, with TRBD2 matching 7 bases. The V gene's germline CDR1 is LNHDA and CDR2 SQIVND (reference sequence). The junction had 6 bases not matched to a gene; V was cut back by 6 bases and J by 1 base. The length of the CDR3 is 14 residues. The CDR3 is CASRRDYGSYEQYF. The CDR3 nucleotides read TGTGCCAGTAGACGGGACTATGGTTCCTACGAGCAGTACTTC.

This chain links TRBV7-7 with TRBJ2-1, with a weak D call TRBD2 (6 bases). This CDR3 contains 13 residues. V was trimmed by 2 bases and J by 8 bases, leaving 10 bases between them. CDR1 and CDR2 from the germline V gene are SSHAT and FNYEAQ (reference sequence). The CDR3 loop is CASSLLANHEQFF. CDR3 sequence (DNA): TGTGCCAGCAGCTTACTAGCGAATCATGAGCAGTTCTTC.

The chain uses TRBV5-1 and TRBJ2-7; D call uncertain. The CDR3 sequence is 13 residues long. CDR1 SGHRS and CDR2 YFSETQ come from the germline V gene. V was cut by 0 bases and J by 3 bases, with 7 bases left in between. CDR3 bases: TGCGCCAGCAGCTTGGCTCCTTACTACGAGCAGTACTTC. Translated: CASSLAPYYEQYF.

In this sample, this clone turned up a few times. The CDR3 DNA follows: TGTGCCAGCAGCTTAGAGCGGGGATTGTCCGGGGAGCTGTTTTTT. Protein: CASSLERGLSGELFF. V gene TRBV7-8 combines with J gene TRBJ2-2; 7 positions match TRBD2. Trimming took 1 base from V and 6 from J; bases not matched to a gene: 5. This CDR3 region has 15 residues. Looked up from germline, CDR1 is SGHVS and CDR2 is FQNEAQ.

The J gene is TRBJ1-2, the V gene TRBV20-1, with D maybe TRBD1 (5 bases). Trimming shortened V by 8 bases and J by 7 bases, and 14 bases separated the two germline ends. The germline V gene has CDR1 DFQATT and CDR2 SNEGSKA (reference sequence). This CDR3 has 11 residues. CDR3 DNA: TGCAGTACCCGACAGCCTCGTGGCTACACCTTC. It is translated as CSTRQPRGYTF.

This clone was picked up a small number of times. The chain carries TRBV27 and TRBJ1-5; D ambiguous. Trimming shortened V by 2 bases and J by 4 bases, and 6 bases separated the two germline ends. Germline V gene lookup returns CDR1 MNHEY and CDR2 SMNVEV (reference sequence). The CDR3 runs to 13 residues. Here the CDR3 DNA reads TGTGCCAGCAGTTTAGTCAGGAATCAGCCCCAGCATTTT. It translates to CASSLVRNQPQHF.

The chain combines TRBV2 with TRBJ1-5, with 8 bases fitting TRBD1. This CDR3 region has 15 residues. After removal of 10 bases from V and 2 bases from J, the junction contained 10 bases not matched to a gene. In germline, CDR1 is SNHLY, CDR2 FYNNEI. The CDR3 spells CAIGTGPGGNQPQHF. In DNA form, the CDR3 reads TGTGCCATCGGGACAGGACCAGGGGGCAATCAGCCCCAGCATTTT.

In this sample, this clone turned up once. The V and J genes are TRBV19 and TRBJ1-1; 7 positions match TRBD1. The CDR3 sequence is 15 residues long. V shed 3 bases and J 6 bases; nucleotides not matched to a gene: 10. Germline V CDR1 and CDR2: LNHDA, SQIVND (reference sequence). Written as DNA, the CDR3 is TGTGCCAGTAGTATCGGTCTCAGGGGGGACTCTGAAGCTTTCTTT. This translates into CASSIGLRGDSEAFF.

The rearrangement uses TRBV18 and TRBJ2-1, with D uncertain. The germline CDR1 and CDR2 sequences are KGHSH and LQKENI. The CDR3 length is 12 residues. V was clipped by 4 bases and J by 10 bases, with 11 bases between them. The DNA for the CDR3 is TGTGCCAGCTCACGGCTCGGTAGCGAGCAGTTCTTC. Translation gives CASSRLGSEQFF.

The V gene is TRBV6-5, the J gene TRBJ2-2; D uncertain. There are 15 residues in the CDR3. Germline V CDR1 and CDR2: MNHEY, SVGAGI. Trimming left V 6 bases short and J 0 bases short, with 11 bases between. For the CDR3, the DNA is TGTGCCAGCAGCCCTTCCCGGGCGAACACCGGGGAGCTGTTTTTT. As protein: CASSPSRANTGELFF.